One and the same sample provided the 14 T cell receptor beta chains below, sequenced in a study of post-analysis software for immune sequencing data. Their antigens remain unidentified. Included in the TCR beta cDNA libraries were unique molecular identifiers. A single record per CDR3 protein comes from TCRdb applying MiXCR to the PCR reads. In the table there are roughly 800,000 distinct CDR3 sequences, under 60% of which are singletons. Findings and limits, study-wide: Roughly five TRBV segments were more frequent in patients than controls; TRBV5-6, TRBV5-1 and TRBV20-1 belonged to this group.

Source material: blood. The source is a girl aged 5-17 years with multiple sclerosis.

The chain links TRBV7-8 to TRBJ1-2; TRBD1 matches at 8 bases. The CDR3 runs 15 residues. J lost 5 bases, V lost 5 bases, and 10 bases had no gene match. From germline, CDR1 is SGHVS and CDR2 FQNEAQ. As DNA, the CDR3 is TGTGCCAGCAGCAGACACCGGACAGGGATATATGGCTACACCTTC. Translated, it gives CASSRHRTGIYGYTF.

The rearrangement uses TRBV12-3 or TRBV12-4 and TRBJ2-3; 8 bases line up with TRBD2. The ends lost 6 bases at V and 6 bases at J; junction bases unmatched: 11. CDR3 length: 15 amino acids. CDR3 sequence reads: CASSPRREGGDTQYF. The CDR3, as DNA: TGTGCCAGCAGCCCCCGCCGGGAGGGGGGGGATACGCAGTATTTT.

The rearrangement joins TRBV15 to TRBJ2-5; no clear D. This CDR3 contains 12 residues. The germline V and J ends were trimmed by 8 bases and 5 bases, with 12 bases remaining between them. Germline V gene data show CDR1 as LNHNV and CDR2 as YYDKDF (reference sequence). In DNA, the CDR3 is TGTGCCACCGGAAACAGAATGGAGACCCAGTACTTC. Encoded protein: CATGNRMETQYF.

This sequence joins TRBV7-9 and TRBJ1-2; tentatively, D is TRBD1 (5 bases). Trimming shortened V by 8 bases and J by 3 bases, and 16 bases separated the two germline ends. CDR3 length: 14 amino acids. Germline V gene data show CDR1 as SEHNR and CDR2 as FQNEAQ (reference sequence). The CDR3 protein is CASYGAGKDYGYTF. The CDR3 DNA sequence: TGTGCCAGCTACGGGGCCGGGAAGGACTATGGCTACACCTTC. Looking up the rest from reference TRBV7-9 and TRBJ1-2 gives the full variable domain: DTGVSQNPRHKITKRGQNVTFRCDPISEHNRLYWYRQTLGQGPEFLTYFQNEAQLEKSRLLSDRFSAERPKGSFSTLEIQRTEQGDSAMYLCASYGAGKDYGYTFGSGTRLTVV.

In regard to this clonotype: A much larger clone lies one base from this, so it may be a read error. The genes are TRBV4-3 and TRBJ2-5, with 10 nucleotides matching TRBD1. Germline lookup yields CDR1 LGHNA and CDR2 YSLEER. This CDR3 is 14 amino acids long. Here the CDR3 reads CTSSSRTGGETQYF. The CDR3 bases are TGCACCAGCAGCTCCCGGACAGGGGGAGAGACCCAGTACTTC.

This clonotype was counted only a few times. V and J are TRBV18 and TRBJ2-7, with no clear D. Germline V gene data show CDR1 as KGHSH and CDR2 as LQKENI. V lost 2 bases and J 0 bases, leaving 5 bases between the germline ends. CDR3 length: 13 amino acids. The CDR3 loop reads CASSPIYSYEQYF. DNA of the CDR3: TGTGCCAGCTCACCAATATACTCCTACGAGCAGTACTTC.

The chain has TRBV9 and TRBJ2-1; TRBD1 aligns across 11 bases. CDR1 is SGDLS and CDR2 is YYNGEE in the germline V gene. This CDR3 comprises 16 residues. Trimming took 4 bases from V and 11 from J; bases not matched to a gene: 14. The CDR3 loop reads CASSPTGTGGTWKQFF. CDR3 nucleotide sequence: TGTGCCAGCAGCCCCACCGGGACAGGGGGGACTTGGAAGCAGTTCTTC.

This clonotype has just a few counts. This CDR3 reads CSVLGGAPMNTEAFF. The CDR3 DNA reads as TGCAGCGTTTTAGGGGGCGCACCGATGAACACTGAAGCTTTCTTT. The J gene is TRBJ1-1, the V gene TRBV29-1, with TRBD1 matching 7 bases. The CDR3 totals 15 residues. J lost 0 bases, V lost 5 bases, and 9 bases had no gene match. Per germline, CDR1 SQVTM and CDR2 ANQGSEA.

This clonotype has a count of ten or more. The chain's CDR3 is CASSQAGEQYF. The CDR3 DNA sequence: TGTGCCAGCAGCCAAGCGGGGGAGCAGTACTTC. The chain links TRBV6-1 to TRBJ2-5, with TRBD2 matching over 8 bases. The junction had 5 bases not matched to a gene; V was cut back by 6 bases and J by 11 bases. Germline assignment: CDR1 MNHNS and CDR2 SASEGT. The CDR3 runs to 11 residues.

This chain connects TRBV11-2 to TRBJ2-7, with a weak D call TRBD2 (6 bases). Germline CDR1 and CDR2: SGHAT and FQNNGV. CDR3 length equals 16 residues. Trimming removed 0 bases at V and 0 bases at J, with 12 bases between. Here the CDR3 DNA reads TGTGCCAGCAGCTTAGAAAGCGGGTTGAGCTCCTACGAGCAGTACTTC. Encoded protein: CASSLESGLSSYEQYF. Full variable domain (outside the CDR3, taken from reference TRBV11-2 and TRBJ2-7): EAGVAQSPRYKIIEKRQSVAFWCNPISGHATLYWYQQILGQGPKLLIQFQNNGVVDDSQLPKDRFSAERLKGVDSTLKIQPAKLEDSAVYLCASSLESGLSSYEQYFGPGTRLTVT.

CDR3 sequence: CSAGIAGGPYEQFF. The CDR3 DNA sequence: TGCAGCGCGGGAATAGCGGGAGGGCCGTATGAGCAGTTCTTC. This sequence joins TRBV29-1 and TRBJ2-1; the match to TRBD2 covers 11 bases. Germline loops: CDR1 SQVTM, CDR2 ANQGSEA. The CDR3 covers 14 residues. Trimming at V came to 7 bases and at J to 8 bases, leaving 10 bases not matched to a gene.

This clonotype was counted only a few times. This rearrangement joins TRBV3-1 to TRBJ2-7; TRBD1 aligns across 9 bases. Germline CDR1 and CDR2: LGHDT and YNNKEL (reference sequence). The CDR3 contains 16 residues. The ends lost 7 bases at V and 5 bases at J; junction bases unmatched: 15. The chain's CDR3 is CASIPYPGTGRHEQYF. The CDR3 DNA reads TGTGCCAGCATTCCCTACCCCGGGACAGGGCGACACGAGCAGTACTTC.

The rearrangement links TRBV7-2 to TRBJ1-5; D unclear. V lost 6 bases, J lost 4 bases, and 19 bases lay in between. The CDR3 is made up of 16 amino acids. CDR1 SGHTA and CDR2 FQGNSA come from the germline V gene. CDR3 sequence reads: CASSPLGGFQNQPQHF. The CDR3 bases are TGTGCCAGCAGTCCCTTGGGCGGGTTTCAGAATCAGCCCCAGCATTTT.

Only a few counts were recorded for this clonotype. The CDR3 loop reads CASSVTLSGSSYEQYF. The CDR3 region has the DNA TGTGCCAGCAGTGTTACGCTAAGCGGGAGCTCCTACGAGCAGTACTTC. This chain links TRBV6-6 with TRBJ2-7; the match to TRBD2 covers 8 bases. Unmatched junction bases numbered 9, after V lost 5 bases and J lost 0 bases. There are 16 residues in the CDR3. The germline V gene encodes CDR1 MNHNY and CDR2 SVGAGI (reference sequence).